This is a list of T cell receptor beta chains from one sample in a study of blood T cell repertoires in COVID-19. Using immunoSEQ multiplex PCR, the repertoire was profiled, and TCRdb retains in-frame clones only, with some absent. Seen here are around 280,000 clones, 85% to 90% observed once, and the top ten hold approximately 10%. The sequencing input was peripheral blood. These receptors were collected from a woman younger than 45 with COVID-19, enrolled during active disease. CDR3s include the opening cysteine and the closing phenylalanine or tryptophan. The D gene is left open where the match is weak. The size of a clone is reported for some rows only, either as once, few or many, or as a class for expanded clones.

J: TRBJ2-1; V: TRBV18; D: TRBD2; size: -; length: 15; CDR3: CASSGLAGSGNEQFF; DNA: TGTGCCAGCTCGGGACTAGCGGGAAGCGGTAATGAGCAGTTCTTC
J: TRBJ2-7; V: TRBV15; D: -; size: -; length: 13; CDR3: CATSSGRTYEQYF; DNA: TGTGCCACCAGCTCCGGGAGAACCTACGAGCAGTACTTC
J: TRBJ1-3; V: TRBV18; D: TRBD1; size: -; length: 17; CDR3: CASSFPGQQLSGNTIYF; DNA: TGTGCCAGCTCATTCCCGGGACAGCAACTCTCTGGAAACACCATATATTTT
J: TRBJ1-1; V: TRBV24-1; D: -; size: -; length: 13; CDR3: CATADTLNTEAFF; DNA: TGTGCCACCGCTGACACCTTGAACACTGAAGCTTTCTTT
J: TRBJ2-7; V: TRBV9; D: TRBD1; size: -; length: 15; CDR3: CASSATPGQGYEQYF; DNA: TGTGCCAGCAGCGCAACCCCGGGACAGGGATACGAGCAGTACTTC
J: TRBJ2-3; V: TRBV9; D: -; size: -; length: 15; CDR3: CASSVGGHSTDTQYF; DNA: TGTGCCAGCAGCGTCGGGGGGCACAGCACAGATACGCAGTATTTT
J: TRBJ1-2; V: TRBV6-1; D: -; size: -; length: 16; CDR3: CASSDPFRFSNYGYTF; DNA: TGTGCCAGCAGTGACCCCTTCAGGTTTTCTAACTATGGCTACACCTTC
J: TRBJ2-7; V: TRBV6-1; D: TRBD1; size: few; length: 13; CDR3: CASSEVTGSEQYF; DNA: TGTGCCAGCAGTGAGGTGACAGGGAGTGAGCAGTACTTC
J: TRBJ2-3; V: TRBV6-6; D: -; size: -; length: 12; CDR3: CASSLTPDTQYF; DNA: TGTGCCAGCAGTTTGACTCCAGATACGCAGTATTTT
J: TRBJ2-7; V: TRBV2; D: TRBD2; size: few; length: 17; CDR3: CASSGSRKRGGFYEQYF; DNA: TGTGCCAGCAGTGGCTCCCGAAAACGGGGGGGTTTTTACGAGCAGTACTTC
J: TRBJ2-7; V: TRBV5-1; D: -; size: -; length: 15; CDR3: CASSLDVGRDREQYF; DNA: TGCGCCAGCAGCTTGGATGTGGGGAGGGACAGGGAGCAGTACTTC
J: TRBJ2-5; V: TRBV7-2; D: TRBD1; size: few; length: 15; CDR3: CASSPGQGAIKTQYF; DNA: TGTGCCAGCAGCCCCGGGCAGGGGGCGATTAAGACCCAGTACTTC
J: TRBJ2-1; V: TRBV11-2; D: TRBD1; size: -; length: 18; CDR3: CASSSDRGLSYSYNEQFF; DNA: TGTGCCAGCAGCTCGGACAGGGGGCTTTCCTACTCCTACAATGAGCAGTTCTTC
J: TRBJ2-7; V: TRBV6-6; D: TRBD2; size: -; length: 15; CDR3: CATSYLAGVPYEQYF; DNA: TGTGCCACCAGTTACCTCGCGGGGGTTCCTTACGAGCAGTACTTC
J: TRBJ2-1; V: TRBV27; D: TRBD2; size: -; length: 15; CDR3: CASSLGLAVDNEQFF; DNA: TGTGCCAGCAGTTTAGGACTAGCGGTAGACAATGAGCAGTTCTTC
J: TRBJ1-2; V: TRBV30; D: -; size: once; length: 13; CDR3: CAWSVPPAYGYTF; DNA: TGTGCCTGGAGTGTACCCCCAGCGTATGGCTACACCTTC
J: TRBJ1-2; V: TRBV7-8; D: -; size: -; length: 14; CDR3: CASSPRGRDTGYTF; DNA: TGTGCCAGCAGCCCCCGGGGCAGGGACACGGGCTACACCTTC
J: TRBJ2-1; V: TRBV5-1; D: TRBD2; size: -; length: 15; CDR3: CASSLRAGAYNEQFF; DNA: TGCGCCAGCAGCTTGAGAGCGGGGGCCTACAATGAGCAGTTCTTC
J: TRBJ2-1; V: TRBV5-1; D: TRBD2; size: -; length: 17; CDR3: CASSTTTSGRAGNEQFF; DNA: TGCGCCAGCAGCACGACAACTAGCGGGAGGGCCGGGAATGAGCAGTTCTTC
J: TRBJ2-7; V: TRBV5-1; D: -; size: -; length: 14; CDR3: CASSFQTGSYEQYF; DNA: TGCGCCAGCAGCTTCCAAACAGGGTCCTACGAGCAGTACTTC
J: TRBJ1-2; V: TRBV12-3/TRBV12-4; D: -; size: -; length: 13; CDR3: CASSLGQLYGYTF; DNA: TGTGCCAGCAGTTTAGGACAGCTCTATGGCTACACCTTC
J: TRBJ2-1; V: TRBV9; D: -; size: -; length: 16; CDR3: CASSVEGMPMRNEQFF; DNA: TGTGCCAGCAGCGTAGAGGGGATGCCCATGAGGAATGAGCAGTTCTTC
J: TRBJ2-1; V: TRBV7-9; D: TRBD2; size: -; length: 18; CDR3: CASSLSAARLAVNNEQFF; DNA: TGTGCCAGCAGCTTGAGCGCCGCAAGACTAGCGGTAAACAATGAGCAGTTCTTC
J: TRBJ2-5; V: TRBV4-3; D: TRBD2; size: -; length: 16; CDR3: CASSQALAEFQETQYF; DNA: TGCGCCAGCAGCCAAGCCCTAGCGGAGTTCCAAGAGACCCAGTACTTC
J: TRBJ2-1; V: TRBV14; D: -; size: -; length: 12; CDR3: CASSPQGHEQFF; DNA: TGTGCCAGCAGCCCTCAGGGCCATGAGCAGTTCTTC
J: TRBJ2-1; V: TRBV14; D: TRBD2; size: -; length: 17; CDR3: CASSRLFAGGGFNEQFF; DNA: TGTGCCAGCAGCCGTCTGTTCGCGGGAGGGGGTTTCAATGAGCAGTTCTTC
J: TRBJ2-1; V: TRBV19; D: TRBD1; size: once; length: 16; CDR3: CASSKGARGSYNEQFF; DNA: TGTGCCAGTAGTAAGGGGGCTAGAGGATCCTACAATGAGCAGTTCTTC
J: TRBJ2-3; V: TRBV5-1; D: -; size: -; length: 16; CDR3: CASSSTGSVYTDTQYF; DNA: TGCGCCAGCAGCTCTACCGGGAGTGTCTACACAGATACGCAGTATTTT
J: TRBJ1-2; V: TRBV5-1; D: TRBD1; size: -; length: 14; CDR3: CASSWGDRGSGYTF; DNA: TGCGCCAGCAGCTGGGGGGACAGGGGTAGTGGCTACACCTTC
J: TRBJ1-5; V: TRBV6-2/TRBV6-3; D: TRBD1; size: -; length: 15; CDR3: CASSRIGQGNQPQHF; DNA: TGTGCCAGCAGCCGGATTGGACAGGGAAACCAGCCCCAGCATTTT
J: TRBJ2-1; V: TRBV3-1/TRBV3-2; D: -; size: -; length: 11; CDR3: CASGEYNEQFF; DNA: TGTGCCAGCGGGGAGTACAATGAGCAGTTCTTC
J: TRBJ1-1; V: TRBV3-1/TRBV3-2; D: -; size: -; length: 14; CDR3: CASSPGGEDTEAFF; DNA: TGTGCCAGCAGCCCAGGAGGGGAGGACACTGAAGCTTTCTTT
J: TRBJ2-2; V: TRBV7-9; D: TRBD2; size: -; length: 16; CDR3: CASSPAGGANTGELFF; DNA: TGTGCCAGCAGCCCTGCGGGGGGCGCCAACACCGGGGAGCTGTTTTTT
J: TRBJ2-7; V: TRBV7-9; D: TRBD1; size: -; length: 14; CDR3: CASSLGGQSYEQYF; DNA: TGTGCCAGCAGCTTAGGGGGACAGTCGTACGAGCAGTACTTC
J: TRBJ2-1; V: TRBV18; D: TRBD2; size: -; length: 16; CDR3: CASSPLAGSSYNEQFF; DNA: TGTGCCAGCTCACCTCTAGCGGGCAGCTCCTACAATGAGCAGTTCTTC
J: TRBJ2-7; V: TRBV7-2; D: -; size: -; length: 13; CDR3: CASSWGLYYEQYF; DNA: TGTGCCAGCAGCTGGGGACTTTACTACGAGCAGTACTTC
J: TRBJ1-2; V: TRBV7-6; D: -; size: -; length: 13; CDR3: CASSLFEGYGYTF; DNA: TGTGCCAGCAGTTTGTTCGAGGGATATGGCTACACCTTC
J: TRBJ2-3; V: TRBV25-1; D: TRBD1; size: -; length: 14; CDR3: CASSVTGGTDTQYF; DNA: TGTGCCAGCAGTGTTACAGGGGGCACAGATACGCAGTATTTT